This T cell receptor beta chain was recorded in a study of T-cell memory formation after mild COVID-19 (dated by TCRdb to about 2021). Context from the whole study: Most TCR sequence clusters were specific to one of the two donors. In a couple of donors, T-cell clones that expanded and contracted after mild COVID-19 were followed by sequencing TCRalpha and TCRbeta repertoires longitudinally. Two young, previously healthy adult volunteers made up the cohort, one male and one female. Broad study findings and their caveats: Whether the second-wave clones peaking on day 37 were SARS-CoV-2 specific was not confirmed. Balanced CD4/CD8 phenotypes were observed for clones contracting from day 15 to 85, whereas a bias towards CD4+ was observed for a second wave of clones expanding from day 15 to 37. Some responding clones were detected in pre-infection memory, which suggested that pre-existing cross-reactive memory T cells had joined the SARS-CoV-2 response. Contracting CD4+ clones were found mainly in CM and EM memory subsets, while CD8+ clones were enriched in EMRA. The study included only a couple of mild cases, and larger cohorts that include severe cases with pre-infection samples were judged to be necessary.

Ficoll-Paque density gradient centrifugation was the method used to isolate PBMCs. The sequencing machine was an Illumina NovaSeq 6000. TCRalpha and TCRbeta cDNA libraries were constructed by 5'RACE with constant-segment primers, with sample barcodes and unique molecular identifiers being introduced. RNA was extracted from every sample with Trizol reagent. Library amplification was performed in two PCR steps, and a second sample barcode and Illumina TruSeq adapters were introduced in the second step. The libraries were sequenced on an Illumina NovaSeq using 2 x 150 bp paired-end reads. The study's processing was this. Demultiplexing of reads and collapsing into UMI-guided consensus sequences were performed with migec v1.2.7. Using mixcr v2.1.11, UMI consensuses were aligned to TRA and TRB V and J templates and then assembled into clonotypes. A clonotype was counted as expanded or contracted only when both edgeR and NoisET called the clonotype significant, with the noise models trained on biological replicates. edgeR calls used a false discovery rate-adjusted p below 0.01 and a log2 fold-change threshold of 1. PCA with hierarchical clustering of max-normalized trajectories of the 1000 most abundant clonotypes was used as exploratory dynamics analysis. The CD4 or CD8 phenotype of responding clones was assigned using the separately sequenced CD4+ and CD8+ repertoires. TCRdb reprocessed the public reads (quality trimming at Q25 with fastp, clone calling with MiXCR) and kept in-frame beta chains. Rows matching on CDR3 protein sequence are summarized as one entry with the most common DNA and genes. The V and J calls were determined by TCRdb, not by the authors. In this sample the table shows tens of thousands of distinct CDR3 sequences, 12% of which occur a single time. The ten largest clones represent over 20% of the sample.

Of note for this clonotype: This receptor's antigen is unknown. Base qualities are not at hand, and no much larger clone is one base apart.

Relative to germline, V is 4 bases shorter and J is 8 bases shorter, with 11 bases between their ends. From the cysteine up to the phenylalanine, the CDR3 has a length of 12 residues. Only the CDR3 region is kept as DNA, spanning 36 bases read in frame from base 1. CDR1 and CDR2, looked up from the germline V gene, are SGHTA and FQGNSA. Recombination linked TRBV7-2 to TRBJ1-2; the D gene remains uncertain. This clonotype originated in a young man who had mild COVID-19 (a few samples of this study predate the infection). The sample titles of this study are shuffled in the database, so cell type and time point are left out; the donor was told from shared clones. Sequences were obtained from PBMCs or a T cell subset sorted from them (not recorded which). DNA sequence: TGTGCCAGCAGCTCGTACGAGCGAGGCTACACCTTC. This encodes CASSSYERGYTF. With the portions outside the CDR3 filled from the reference TRBV7-2 and TRBJ1-2 genes, the complete variable region becomes GAGVSQSPSNKVTEKGKDVELRCDPISGHTALYWYRQSLGQGLEFLIYFQGNSAPDKSGLPSDRFSAERTGGSVSTLTIQRTQQEDSAVYLCASSSYERGYTFGSGTRLTVV.